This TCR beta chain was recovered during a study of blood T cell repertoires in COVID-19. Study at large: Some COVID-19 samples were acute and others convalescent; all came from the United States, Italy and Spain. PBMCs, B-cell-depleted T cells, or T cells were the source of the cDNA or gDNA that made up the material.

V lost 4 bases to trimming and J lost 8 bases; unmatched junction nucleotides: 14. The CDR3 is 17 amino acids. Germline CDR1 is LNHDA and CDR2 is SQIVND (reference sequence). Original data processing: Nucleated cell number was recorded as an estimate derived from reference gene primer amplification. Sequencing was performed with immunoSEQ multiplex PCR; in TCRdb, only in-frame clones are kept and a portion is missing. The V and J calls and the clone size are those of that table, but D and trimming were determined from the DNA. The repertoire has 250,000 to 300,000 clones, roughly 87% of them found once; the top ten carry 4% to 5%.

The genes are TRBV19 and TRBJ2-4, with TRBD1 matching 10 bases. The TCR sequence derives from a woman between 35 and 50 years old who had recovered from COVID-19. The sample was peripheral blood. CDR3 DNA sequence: TGTGCCAGTAGTACAAAACCCGGGACAGGGGTGGGTGACATTCAGTACTTC. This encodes CASSTKPGTGVGDIQYF.